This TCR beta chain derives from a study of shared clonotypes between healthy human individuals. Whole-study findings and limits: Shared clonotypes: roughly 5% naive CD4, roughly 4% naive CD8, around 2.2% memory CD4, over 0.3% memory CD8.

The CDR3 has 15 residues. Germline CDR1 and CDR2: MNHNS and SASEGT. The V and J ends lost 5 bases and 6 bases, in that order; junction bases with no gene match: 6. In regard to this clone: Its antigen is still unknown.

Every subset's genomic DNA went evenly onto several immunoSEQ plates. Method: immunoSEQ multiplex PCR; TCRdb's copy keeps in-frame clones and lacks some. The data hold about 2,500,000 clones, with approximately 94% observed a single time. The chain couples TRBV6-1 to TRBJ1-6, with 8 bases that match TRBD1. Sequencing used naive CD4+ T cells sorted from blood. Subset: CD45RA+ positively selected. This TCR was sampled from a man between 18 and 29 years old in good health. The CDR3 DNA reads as TGTGCCAGCAGTCCTCTGGACAGGGCTAATTCACCCCTCCACTTT. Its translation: CASSPLDRANSPLHF.